This is a list of T cell receptor beta chains from one sample in a study of response to subunit inactivated influenza vaccine. Each CDR3 protein is one row after TCRdb ran MiXCR on the RT-PCR reads. The sample lists about 780,000 distinct CDR3 sequences; 18% were seen once. Material: PBMCs from blood, obtained approximately 5 days after vaccination. The receptor set was obtained from a man aged 50 to 60 who received an inactivated influenza vaccine. CDR3s include the opening cysteine and the closing phenylalanine or tryptophan. A D gene is named only where the DNA matches it firmly. Size values are once, few and many counts, or a class for expanded clones, and some rows have none.

TRBJ1-4	-	-	TRBV12-3/TRBV12-4	CASSLRGARVDKLFF	TGTGCCAGCAGTTTGAGAGGGGCCAGGGTTGACAAACTGTTTTTT
TRBJ2-2	-	-	TRBV7-7	CASSLPPVRPMNTGELFF	TGTGCCAGCAGCTTACCTCCAGTTAGGCCAATGAACACCGGGGAGCTGTTTTTT
TRBJ2-1	TRBD1	few	TRBV28	CASKRTGGYNEQFF	TGTGCCAGCAAACGGACAGGGGGCTACAATGAGCAGTTCTTC
TRBJ1-1	-	-	TRBV11-1	CASSSRDGGIGRFMNTEAFF	TGTGCCAGCAGCAGCCGGGACGGCGGTATCGGGCGGTTCATGAACACTGAAGCTTTCTTT
TRBJ2-2	-	few	TRBV7-9	CASSLTRANTGELFF	TGTGCCAGCAGCCTGACCAGGGCGAACACCGGGGAGCTGTTTTTT
TRBJ2-5	-	-	TRBV6-5	CASSYTFRGKGTQYF	TGTGCCAGCAGTTATACTTTTCGGGGGAAAGGGACCCAGTACTTC
TRBJ2-2	TRBD1	-	TRBV12-3/TRBV12-4	CASSWRGTGRNTGELFF	TGTGCCAGCAGTTGGCGCGGGACAGGGAGGAACACCGGGGAGCTGTTTTTT
TRBJ2-1	-	-	TRBV15	CATSSWLNNEQFF	TGTGCCACCAGCAGCTGGTTAAACAATGAGCAGTTCTTC
TRBJ1-1	-	many	TRBV5-6	CASSLVGIYEAFF	TGTGCCAGCAGCTTGGTAGGGATATATGAAGCTTTCTTT
TRBJ1-1	-	many	TRBV6-1	CASSGMMTNTEAFF	TGTGCCAGCAGTGGAATGATGACGAACACTGAAGCTTTCTTT
TRBJ2-1	TRBD2	-	TRBV11-1	CASSSRGLAGENEQFF	TGTGCCAGCAGCTCGCGGGGACTAGCGGGAGAAAATGAGCAGTTCTTC
TRBJ1-6	TRBD1	-	TRBV20-1	CSANGGTGGRSPLHF	TGCAGTGCCAATGGAGGGACAGGGGGGCGTTCACCCCTCCACTTT
TRBJ1-3	-	few	TRBV12-3/TRBV12-4	CASSFGVSGNTIYF	TGTGCCAGCAGTTTTGGAGTCTCTGGAAACACCATATATTTT
TRBJ2-5	-	few	TRBV24-1	CATSDRGEETQYF	TGTGCCACCAGTGACCGAGGGGAAGAGACCCAGTACTTC
TRBJ1-4	-	-	TRBV13	CASSLGTGIDEKLFF	TGTGCCAGCAGCTTAGGGACAGGTATCGATGAAAAACTGTTTTTT
TRBJ2-7	TRBD1	-	TRBV12-3/TRBV12-4	CASSTRTGGGEQYF	TGTGCCAGCAGTACACGGACAGGGGGCGGCGAGCAGTACTTC
TRBJ2-1	-	few	TRBV20-1	CSASKSSYNEQFF	TGCAGTGCTAGTAAGAGCTCCTACAATGAGCAGTTCTTC
TRBJ2-1	TRBD2	-	TRBV7-2	CASSLVGTSGSNEQFF	TGTGCCAGCAGCTTAGTAGGGACTAGCGGGAGCAATGAGCAGTTCTTC
TRBJ2-1	TRBD1	-	TRBV11-2	CASSHRQGFGNEQFF	TGTGCCAGCAGCCATCGACAGGGGTTCGGCAATGAGCAGTTCTTC
TRBJ1-1	TRBD1	-	TRBV7-9	CASSFGQVRTEAFF	TGTGCCAGCAGCTTCGGACAGGTACGGACTGAAGCTTTCTTT
TRBJ1-1	-	-	TRBV5-1	CASSPLSGTNTEAFF	TGCGCCAGCAGCCCCCTCTCAGGAACGAACACTGAAGCTTTCTTT
TRBJ1-6	TRBD1	-	TRBV20-1	CSAQGTGNSPLHF	TGCAGTGCCCAAGGGACAGGAAACTCACCCCTCCACTTT
TRBJ2-1	-	few	TRBV6-1	CASSEVEGPYNEQFF	TGTGCCAGCAGTGAAGTGGAGGGACCCTACAATGAGCAGTTCTTC
TRBJ2-2	-	-	TRBV7-9	CASSFQTSFANTGELFF	TGTGCCAGCAGCTTCCAGACATCTTTCGCGAACACCGGGGAGCTGTTTTTT
TRBJ2-1	TRBD2	few	TRBV4-3	CASSQSTSLLNEQFF	TGCGCCAGCAGCCAATCGACTAGCCTGCTCAATGAGCAGTTCTTC
TRBJ1-1	-	-	TRBV7-8	CASSFPGLTNTEAFF	TGTGCCAGCAGCTTTCCGGGACTTACGAACACTGAAGCTTTCTTT
TRBJ2-1	TRBD2	-	TRBV7-9	CASSLAPLAVTGNEQFF	TGTGCCAGCAGCTTAGCGCCACTAGCGGTTACTGGTAATGAGCAGTTCTTC
TRBJ1-1	-	-	TRBV24-1	CATSAGVFTEAFF	TGTGCCACCTCAGCAGGGGTCTTCACTGAAGCTTTCTTT
TRBJ1-3	-	-	TRBV6-1	CASSTKGAGNTIYF	TGTGCCAGCAGTACCAAGGGAGCTGGAAACACCATATATTTT
TRBJ2-5	-	-	TRBV2	CASSDPRHQETQYF	TGTGCCAGCAGTGACCCCAGACACCAAGAGACCCAGTACTTC
TRBJ2-3	TRBD1	few	TRBV6-5	CASSHGQGVEGTDTQYF	TGTGCCAGCAGTCACGGACAGGGGGTAGAGGGAACAGATACGCAGTATTTT
TRBJ2-3	-	-	TRBV12-3/TRBV12-4	CASSSGGIGTDTQYF	TGTGCCAGCAGTTCAGGAGGGATTGGGACAGATACGCAGTATTTT
TRBJ1-5	-	few	TRBV5-5	CASSLGPRLSNQPQHF	TGTGCCAGCAGCCTGGGCCCCCGTCTTAGCAATCAGCCCCAGCATTTT
TRBJ2-3	-	many	TRBV24-1	CATSLASGNTDTQYF	TGTGCCACCTCACTTGCGTCAGGGAACACAGATACGCAGTATTTT
TRBJ2-1	TRBD2	few	TRBV18	CASSPWTSSEQFF	TGTGCCAGCTCACCCTGGACTAGCAGCGAGCAGTTCTTC
TRBJ2-2	-	-	TRBV12-3/TRBV12-4	CASSLAAGNTGELFF	TGTGCCAGCAGTTTAGCGGCGGGAAACACCGGGGAGCTGTTTTTT